This T cell receptor (beta chain) was sequenced for a study of cytomegalovirus exposure and HLA in healthy donors. Primers included in the PCR were 60 Vbeta and 13 Jbeta primers. Clones were sequenced by immunoSEQ multiplex PCR, and TCRdb holds only the in-frame ones, with some missing. This table has tens of thousands of clones, about two thirds appearing once. This CDR3 is 14 amino acids long. CDR1 is ENHRY and CDR2 is SYGVKD in the germline V gene. J lost 4 bases, V lost 6 bases, and 4 bases had no gene match. Study findings and constraints: Some V segments, including TRBV6-2 and TRBV6-3, were excluded as indistinguishable. Immune exposure data for these donors was limited to CMV serostatus. When presence/absence was analysed, sequencing depth was taken to be roughly uniform across donors.

Each donor was nominally healthy when sampled (though unrecorded immune exposures were likely). Concerning this clone: What it binds is not known.

The V call is TRBV10-3, the J call TRBJ1-1; 11 bases are a match to TRBD1. The source material was PBMCs. The receptor was isolated from a boy younger than 18 in good health and CMV-seropositive. The DNA for the CDR3 is TGTGCCATCAGCCGGGACAGGGGGGGCACTGAAGCTTTCTTT. Amino acids: CAISRDRGGTEAFF.